This T cell receptor (beta chain) was sequenced during a study of sequential checkpoint blockade in melanoma. Study-wide background: Maintenance nivolumab came after either treatment sequence.

V was pared by 2 bases and J by 2 bases, with 5 bases of the junction left unmatched. CDR3 length: 15 amino acids. CDR1 and CDR2 (germline): MDHEN, SYDVKM. Treatment meaning: randomized to nivolumab then ipilimumab (arm A) or the reverse (arm B). Measured with immunoSEQ multiplex PCR; TCRdb has only the in-frame clones, and not every one. This sample carries tens of thousands of clones, roughly four fifths of them seen once, and the ten largest clones take less than 6%. The receptor was derived from a human donor with melanoma. This material consisted of CD8+ T cells sorted from blood (inferred from file names), taken from a patient given nivolumab and ipilimumab in sequence. The chain has TRBV28 and TRBJ2-5, with 7 bases aligning to TRBD1. The CDR3 DNA reads TGTGCCAGCAGTTTAGTCCCGACAGGGCAAGAGACCCAGTACTTC. This sequence encodes CASSLVPTGQETQYF. The variable domain in full, with the rest retrieved from reference TRBV28 and TRBJ2-5, is DVKVTQSSRYLVKRTGEKVFLECVQDMDHENMFWYRQDPGLGLRLIYFSYDVKMKEKGDIPEGYSVSREKKERFSLILESASTNQTSMYLCASSLVPTGQETQYFGPGTRLLVL.